This T cell receptor beta chain comes out of a study of identical twins. Each CDR3 protein is one row after TCRdb ran MiXCR on the 5' RACE reads. The sample holds roughly 720,000 distinct CDR3 sequences; approximately 18% are singletons and the top ten take 13%. This CDR3 is built from 16 residues. Germline V CDR1 and CDR2: LGHNA, YSLEER. V was pared by 5 bases and J by 5 bases, with 19 bases between. A note on this clonotype: A read error is likely, as this CDR3 ends without the conserved phenylalanine or tryptophan.

These data are also associated with another study on T cells expressing NK-cell markers.

This sequence was found in a young woman in good health. The sequencing input was PBMCs. V gene TRBV4-3 combines with J gene TRBJ2-1; D is ambiguous. CDR3 coding DNA: TGCGCCAGCAGCACCGAGGTCCAGCGTTCTCACAATGAGCAGTTCTTG. It translates to CASSTEVQRSHNEQFL.